The 25 T cell receptor beta chains given below trace back to one sample, sequenced in a study of OX40 agonist ivuxolimab in advanced cancers. The repertoire was sequenced with immunoSEQ multiplex PCR; TCRdb's copy has only in-frame clones and lacks some. The sample carries about 69,000 clones, around 89% recorded once. The sequences come from CD4+ or CD8+ T cells sorted from blood, collected in a trial of the OX40 agonist ivuxolimab. Receptor source: an adult with an advanced solid tumor such as melanoma, head and neck, liver or kidney cancer.

The rearrangement links TRBV4-1 to TRBJ2-7; 7 bases align to TRBD2. The CDR3 contains 15 residues. V lost 0 bases, J lost 6 bases, and 8 bases stayed unmatched. Germline V CDR1 and CDR2: MGHRA, YSYEKL. The CDR3 reads CASSQESLPGGEQYF. In DNA form, the CDR3 reads TGCGCCAGCAGCCAAGAAAGCTTACCGGGGGGCGAGCAGTACTTC.

The rearrangement joins TRBV6-5 to TRBJ2-5; tentatively, D is TRBD1 (6 bases). Germline lookup yields CDR1 MNHEY and CDR2 SVGAGI. V dropped 5 bases and J dropped 2 bases, with 12 bases sitting between them. This CDR3 spans 14 amino acids. The CDR3 reads CASSEPGHQETQYF. For the CDR3, the DNA is TGTGCCAGCAGTGAACCGGGACATCAAGAGACCCAGTACTTC.

The chain carries TRBV11-3 and TRBJ2-3; 8 bases line up with TRBD2. Germline V lookup: CDR1 SGHNT, CDR2 YENEEA. Trimming removed 4 bases from V and 2 bases from J; junction bases left unmatched: 11. This CDR3 is built from 17 residues. CDR3 sequence: CASSSREGSGITDTQYF. CDR3 nucleotide sequence: TGTGCCAGCAGCTCCCGGGAGGGTAGCGGGATCACAGATACGCAGTATTTT.

The chain carries TRBV5-4 and TRBJ2-7; TRBD2 agrees at 10 bases. Trimming at V came to 2 bases and at J to 5 bases, leaving 7 bases not matched to a gene. Germline V gene lookup returns CDR1 SGHNT and CDR2 YYREEE (reference sequence). This CDR3 region has 15 residues. CDR3 DNA: TGTGCCAGCAGCTTAATCACTAGCGGGAATGACGAGCAGTACTTC. Translated: CASSLITSGNDEQYF.

V and J are TRBV5-6 and TRBJ1-5, with D hard to call. Germline CDR1 and CDR2: SGHDT and YYEEEE. V was cut by 0 bases and J by 4 bases, with 8 bases left in between. CDR3 length equals 14 residues. The CDR3 coding sequence is TGTGCCAGCAGCTTGGACGGGTGGAATCAGCCCCAGCATTTT. Its translation: CASSLDGWNQPQHF.

This chain links TRBV25-1 with TRBJ1-1; 8 nucleotides match TRBD1. This CDR3 spans 13 amino acids. Germline loops: CDR1 MGHDK, CDR2 SYGVNS. With 6 bases clipped from V and 4 bases from J, the junction kept 4 bases outside the gene matches. CDR3 sequence (DNA): TGTGCCAGCAGCAGGGGGCTCGGCACTGAAGCTTTCTTT. Translated, it gives CASSRGLGTEAFF.

V gene TRBV7-6 combines with J gene TRBJ2-3, with 8 bases identical to TRBD2. The germline CDR1 and CDR2 sequences are SGHVS and FNYEAQ. The V and J ends lost 5 bases and 6 bases, in that order; junction bases with no gene match: 16. The length of the CDR3 is 17 residues. CDR3 residues: CASSQFDASGSSDTQYF. The CDR3 DNA reads as TGTGCCAGCAGCCAATTCGATGCCAGCGGGAGTTCGGATACGCAGTATTTT.

This clone appeared once. The V and J genes are TRBV10-3 and TRBJ2-1; TRBD2 aligns across 9 bases. With V trimmed by 6 bases and J by 7 bases, 10 bases remained unmatched. From germline, CDR1 is ENHRY and CDR2 SYGVKD. The CDR3 is 15 residues long. The CDR3 DNA reads TGTGCCATCAGCCCGGGACTAGCCAGGAAAAATGAGCAGTTCTTC. Protein sequence: CAISPGLARKNEQFF.

The chain links TRBV27 to TRBJ1-2, with D unclear. CDR1 is MNHEY, CDR2 SMNVEV, per germline (reference sequence). This CDR3 is built from 15 residues. The V end lost 6 bases, the J end lost 4 bases, and 18 bases lay between the germline ends. CDR3 coding DNA: TGTGCCAGCAGCGTCGCCAGGAACAATGTCTATGGCTACACCTTC. Translation gives CASSVARNNVYGYTF.

J is TRBJ2-1 and V is TRBV4-3; D may correspond to TRBD1 or TRBD2 (6 bases each). Trimming took off 0 bases at V and 3 bases at J, with 12 bases between the two ends. Per the germline V gene, CDR1 is LGHNA and CDR2 is YSLEER. The CDR3 is 16 amino acids. This CDR3 is CASSQDGGHIYNEQFF. The CDR3 region has the DNA TGCGCCAGCAGCCAAGATGGGGGGCACATCTACAATGAGCAGTTCTTC.

The chain uses TRBV9 and TRBJ1-4; 7 bases align to TRBD1. Looked up from germline, CDR1 is SGDLS and CDR2 is YYNGEE. The length of the CDR3 is 17 residues. The V gene end was trimmed by 0 bases and the J gene end by 4 bases; junction bases not matched to a gene: 9. The CDR3 protein is CASSVESGDSLNEKLFF. CDR3 nucleotide sequence: TGTGCCAGCAGCGTAGAGTCCGGGGACAGCCTTAATGAAAAACTGTTTTTT.

This clone was detected once. V is TRBV28 and J is TRBJ2-7; 12 bases are a match to TRBD2. Trimming at V came to 10 bases and at J to 5 bases, leaving 18 bases not matched to a gene. Germline CDR1 reads MDHEN; CDR2 reads SYDVKM. The CDR3 contains 17 residues. DNA for the CDR3: TGTGCCACAGAGGAGGGTGTACTAGCGGGAGGTGGGGACGAGCAGTACTTC. Its protein is CATEEGVLAGGGDEQYF.

This chain uses TRBV28 with TRBJ2-2; perhaps TRBD2 as D (6 bases). Per germline, CDR1 MDHEN and CDR2 SYDVKM. V dropped 5 bases and J dropped 4 bases, with 11 bases sitting between them. The CDR3 has 14 residues. This chain's CDR3 is CASSGGVGTGELFF. The CDR3 bases are TGTGCCAGCAGTGGAGGGGTAGGCACCGGGGAGCTGTTTTTT.

The V gene is TRBV5-5, the J gene TRBJ2-5; tentative D call: TRBD1 (5 bases). This CDR3 has 14 residues. V was cut by 1 base and J by 2 bases, with 9 bases left in between. Germline CDR1 and CDR2: SGHKS and YYEKEE (reference sequence). In DNA form, the CDR3 reads TGTGCCAGCAGCTTGATGACAGAACAAGAGACCCAGTACTTC. It encodes CASSLMTEQETQYF.

In its sample, this clone is medium-sized. Other nucleotide sequences in the sample specify the same CDR3. V and J are TRBV27 and TRBJ2-3, with no clear D. Deletions cut 5 bases from V and 2 bases from J, with 5 bases between. CDR1 MNHEY and CDR2 SMNVEV come from the germline V gene (reference sequence). This CDR3 is 12 amino acids long. The CDR3, as DNA: TGTGCCAGCAGTACCCCCACAGATACGCAGTATTTT. It codes for CASSTPTDTQYF.

CDR3 sequence: CASSYAGGQPQHF. The DNA for the CDR3 is TGTGCCAGCAGTTACGCGGGAGGTCAGCCCCAGCATTTT. This chain links TRBV6-5 with TRBJ1-5; D is undetermined. The CDR3 has 13 residues. V gave up 2 bases and J gave up 6 bases, with 8 bases separating them. Germline lookup yields CDR1 MNHEY and CDR2 SVGAGI.

V is TRBV29-1 and J is TRBJ2-7; tentatively, D is TRBD2 (7 bases). Trimming cost V 4 bases and J 5 bases, with 12 bases left between them. The V gene's germline CDR1 is SQVTM and CDR2 ANQGSEA. The CDR3 has 12 residues. The CDR3 region is CSVGGGEDEQYF. CDR3 DNA sequence: TGCAGCGTTGGAGGGGGGGAGGACGAGCAGTACTTC.

This rearrangement joins TRBV19 to TRBJ1-5, with D hard to call. V gave up 5 bases and J gave up 5 bases, with 13 bases separating them. There are 14 residues in the CDR3. Germline values: CDR1 LNHDA, CDR2 SQIVND (reference sequence). The CDR3 sequence: CASSWRAYHQPQHF. The CDR3 region has the DNA TGTGCCAGTAGTTGGCGGGCCTACCATCAGCCCCAGCATTTT.

The chain links TRBV28 to TRBJ1-1, with 8 positions matching TRBD1. CDR3 size: 21 residues. Germline V gene lookup returns CDR1 MDHEN and CDR2 SYDVKM. Losses at the gene ends were 1 base for V and 3 bases for J; bases not matched to a gene: 22. CDR3 sequence reads: CASSLFVYPVLGRGRDTEAFF. The CDR3 nucleotides read TGTGCCAGCAGTTTATTCGTTTATCCGGTATTAGGCAGGGGGCGCGACACTGAAGCTTTCTTT.

The chain has TRBV5-4 and TRBJ2-1; D gene unclear. Looked up from germline, CDR1 is SGHNT and CDR2 is YYREEE (reference sequence). V gave up 4 bases and J gave up 11 bases, with 25 bases separating them. This CDR3 has 16 residues. CDR3: CASSKPTLQSSHKQFF. The CDR3 coding sequence is TGTGCCAGCAGCAAACCGACACTGCAATCCTCACACAAGCAGTTCTTC.

The chain is built from TRBV11-2 and TRBJ2-3; 8 bases align to TRBD2. Per the germline V gene, CDR1 is SGHAT and CDR2 is FQNNGV. V lost 5 bases, J lost 2 bases, and 6 bases stayed unmatched. This CDR3 comprises 15 residues. For the CDR3, the DNA is TGTGCCAGCAGCCTATTAGCGGGAACCACAGATACGCAGTATTTT. Amino acid sequence: CASSLLAGTTDTQYF.

In DNA form, the CDR3 reads TGCGCCAGCAGCCCGGAGGAGGGGGACTATGGCTACACCTTC. It specifies CASSPEEGDYGYTF. The chain couples TRBV4-1 to TRBJ1-2, with D possibly TRBD1 on 6 matching bases. V gave up 4 bases and J gave up 3 bases, with 12 bases separating them. This CDR3 spans 14 amino acids. The germline CDR1 and CDR2 sequences are MGHRA and YSYEKL.

This clone was found a few times. The J gene is TRBJ1-4, the V gene TRBV7-6; D is unresolved. Germline lookup yields CDR1 SGHVS and CDR2 FNYEAQ. The CDR3 spans 17 residues. Trimming pared 5 bases from V and 0 bases from J, leaving 16 bases between. CDR3 DNA: TGTGCCAGCAGCACAGTTATAGACCCAGCAACTAATGAAAAACTGTTTTTT. Protein: CASSTVIDPATNEKLFF.

This chain's CDR3 is CASSVDGVNSPLHF. As DNA, the CDR3 is TGTGCCAGCAGCGTCGACGGAGTTAATTCACCCCTCCACTTT. This rearrangement joins TRBV9 to TRBJ1-6; D is uncertain. Trimming took off 2 bases at V and 6 bases at J, with 9 bases between the two ends. The CDR3 is made up of 14 amino acids. Looked up from germline, CDR1 is SGDLS and CDR2 is YYNGEE. The complete variable domain, with remaining parts taken from reference TRBV9 and TRBJ1-6, reads DSGVTQTPKHLITATGQRVTLRCSPRSGDLSVYWYQQSLDQGLQFLIQYYNGEERAKGNILERFSAQQFPDLHSELNLSSLELGDSALYFCASSVDGVNSPLHFGNGTRLTVT.

This chain links TRBV11-2 with TRBJ2-3; no clear D gene. Trimming removed 8 bases at V and 2 bases at J, with 20 bases between. The CDR3 length is 16 residues. The germline V gene has CDR1 SGHAT and CDR2 FQNNGV. Here the CDR3 DNA reads TGTGCCAGCCGCCCCTTCTTCACGGACGACACAGATACGCAGTATTTT. Amino acids: CASRPFFTDDTDTQYF.